Presented here are 26 T cell receptor beta chains from one specimen sequenced in a study of breast tumors, draining lymph nodes, adjacent tissues. Each CDR3 protein is one row after TCRdb ran MiXCR on the multiplex PCR reads. The table has roughly 130,000 distinct CDR3 sequences, 30% to 35% seen once. Breast cancer patients provided tissue from their axillary draining lymph nodes. The sample comprised axillary lymph node tissue. All receptors come from a female donor with breast cancer. Some clones in this sample may be carry-over from other donors' samples.

This clonotype was detected ten times or more. The chain uses TRBV5-1 and TRBJ1-2; 9 bases agree with TRBD1. Germline CDR1 reads SGHRS; CDR2 reads YFSETQ. Trimming took 0 bases from V and 7 from J; bases not matched to a gene: 1. This CDR3 has 13 amino acids. CDR3 DNA sequence: TGCGCCAGCAGCTTGGACAGGGGGCTTGGCTACACCTTC. Its protein product is CASSLDRGLGYTF.

In this sample, this clonotype turned up many times. V usage is TRBV5-4 and J usage is TRBJ1-2; D is perhaps TRBD1 (5 bases). The germline CDR1 and CDR2 sequences are SGHNT and YYREEE (reference sequence). The CDR3 contains 13 residues. Trimming left V 5 bases short and J 8 bases short, with 16 bases between. CDR3 nucleotides: TGTGCCAGCAGTGGGGGATTAGGTCCCGGCTACACCTTC. It specifies CASSGGLGPGYTF.

The chain couples TRBV2 to TRBJ2-5, with TRBD2 matching 7 bases. CDR3 length: 16 amino acids. V lost 2 bases to trimming and J lost 5 bases; unmatched junction nucleotides: 11. Germline V gene data show CDR1 as SNHLY and CDR2 as FYNNEI. The CDR3 DNA reads as TGTGCCAGCAGTGAATGGGGAGGGGCAATAGGGGAGACCCAGTACTTC. This translates into CASSEWGGAIGETQYF.

This clonotype was counted ten times or more. The V gene is TRBV19, the J gene TRBJ1-5; 7 bases align to TRBD1. The germline gives CDR1 LNHDA, CDR2 SQIVND (reference sequence). This CDR3 is 14 amino acids long. V gave up 6 bases and J gave up 0 bases; unmatched junction bases: 2. The CDR3, as DNA: TGTGCCAGTAGATGGACAGGTAGCAATCAGCCCCAGCATTTT. It is translated as CASRWTGSNQPQHF.

This rearrangement joins TRBV2 to TRBJ1-1, with unresolved D. Germline V gene lookup returns CDR1 SNHLY and CDR2 FYNNEI. The CDR3 consists of 10 residues. Trimming cost V 6 bases and J 10 bases, with 9 bases left between them. The CDR3 protein is CASRGIVAFF. CDR3 DNA: TGTGCCAGCAGGGGGATTGTAGCTTTCTTT.

In the case of this clonotype: At one of its ends the junction is not consistent with the germline gene, which may arise from a read error. The gene calls are TRBV5-1 and TRBJ1-6; D is ambiguous. Germline-derived CDR1 and CDR2 are SGHRS and YFSETQ. The CDR3 sequence is 15 residues long. The CDR3 DNA follows: TGCGCCAGCAGCTTTGGGAGCCCCTATAACTCACCCCTCCACTTT. It encodes CASSFGSPYNSPLHF. Supplemented by reference TRBV5-1 and TRBJ1-6, the full variable domain reads KAGVTQTPRYLIKTRGQQVTLSCSPISGHRSVSWYQQTPGQGLQFLFEYFSETQRNKGNFPGRFSGRQFSNSRSEMNVSTLELGDSALYLCASSFGSPYNSPLHFGNGTRLTVT.

At least ten counts were recorded for this clonotype. The J gene is TRBJ2-1, the V gene TRBV2, with 7 positions matching TRBD1. The CDR3 runs to 13 residues. After removal of 9 bases from V and 6 bases from J, the junction contained 8 bases not matched to a gene. The germline V gene encodes CDR1 SNHLY and CDR2 FYNNEI. The CDR3 nucleotides are TGTGCCAGAAACAGGGGAGTAATCAATGAGCAGTTCTTC. Translated, it gives CARNRGVINEQFF.

About this clonotype: At one boundary the junction diverges from the germline segment, which might be a read error. The chain has TRBV19 and TRBJ2-3; D gene unclear. The germline CDR1 and CDR2 sequences are LNHDA and SQIVND (reference sequence). The CDR3 has 11 residues. CDR3 protein: CTSSGSDTQYF. The CDR3 DNA reads TGTACCAGCTCAGGCAGTGATACGCAGTATTTT.

This clonotype was observed many times. This may stem from a read error, because a much larger clone lies one nucleotide away. J is TRBJ1-2 and V is TRBV20-1, with D maybe TRBD1 (6 bases). Germline CDR1 and CDR2: DFQATT and SNEGSKA (reference sequence). This CDR3 has 12 amino acids. The CDR3 DNA is TGCAGTGCCCACGGGACCGTCAGGGGCTCCACCTTC. It specifies CSAHGTVRGSTF.

At least ten counts were recorded for this clonotype. This chain connects TRBV6-5 to TRBJ1-3; D is ambiguous. Per the germline V gene, CDR1 is MNHEY and CDR2 is SVGAGI. The CDR3 contains 15 residues. V was pared by 6 bases and J by 3 bases, with 15 bases between. The DNA for the CDR3 is TGTGCCAGCAGCCCTCGGACCGAAATTGGAAACACCATATATTTT. Protein sequence: CASSPRTEIGNTIYF.

This clonotype has a handful of counts. V and J are TRBV19 and TRBJ1-1; the match to TRBD1 covers 10 bases. Trimming cost V 5 bases and J 5 bases; bases outside gene matches: 8. Germline V gene lookup returns CDR1 LNHDA and CDR2 SQIVND (reference sequence). The length of the CDR3 is 15 residues. CDR3 protein: CASSWDRGSDTEAFF. For the CDR3, the DNA is TGTGCCAGTAGTTGGGACAGGGGATCGGATACTGAAGCTTTCTTT.

At least ten counts were recorded for this clonotype. V usage is TRBV7-8 and J usage is TRBJ1-3; the D is unclear. From germline, CDR1 is SGHVS and CDR2 FQNEAQ. V dropped 2 bases and J dropped 2 bases, with 13 bases sitting between them. This CDR3 comprises 16 residues. CDR3 in DNA: TGTGCCAGCAGCTTAATTAGGCCGGGCCCTGGAAACACCATATATTTT. It encodes CASSLIRPGPGNTIYF.

As regards this clonotype: A read error may be the cause here, since a much bigger clone is one base away. V gene TRBV9 combines with J gene TRBJ2-1; maybe TRBD2 (7 bases). The germline V gene encodes CDR1 SGDLS and CDR2 YYNGEE. This CDR3 is built from 15 residues. CDR3 protein: CASTLGGGSYNEPFF. CDR3 DNA: TGTGCCAGCACCCTAGGGGGGGGCTCCTACAATGAGCCGTTCTTC.

This clonotype was seen repeatedly, ten times or more. V is TRBV19 and J is TRBJ2-1, with a tentative D call TRBD2 (6 bases). V lost 7 bases and J lost 4, with 11 bases in between. Germline V gives CDR1 LNHDA, CDR2 SQIVND (reference sequence). The CDR3 length is 13 residues. This CDR3 reads CASKLADYNEQFF. Here the CDR3 DNA reads TGTGCCAGTAAACTAGCAGATTACAATGAGCAGTTCTTC.

This clonotype was recorded many times. The chain joins TRBV12-5 to TRBJ2-7, with TRBD2 as a possible D gene (5 bases). Germline loops: CDR1 LGHNT, CDR2 FRNRAP. V was pared by 6 bases and J by 7 bases, with 10 bases between. The CDR3 is made up of 11 amino acids. DNA of the CDR3: TGTGCTAGTGGGGACTTGGGGGAGCAGTACGTC. Protein: CASGDLGEQYV.

With regard to this clonotype: No conserved phenylalanine or tryptophan is present at the end of the CDR3, so a read error is the likely explanation. J is TRBJ2-3 and V is TRBV20-1; weak D call: TRBD2 (7 bases). Trimming shortened V by 0 bases and J by 3 bases, and 22 bases separated the two germline ends. Germline assignment: CDR1 DFQATT and CDR2 SNEGSKA (reference sequence). The CDR3 consists of 18 residues. The DNA for the CDR3 is TGCAGTGCTAGAGATCCCGTTACGGGGGCGCGGGGGACAGATACGCAGTATCTT. This gives the protein CSARDPVTGARGTDTQYL.

As to this clonotype: Sequence at one end of the junction differs from germline and may be a read error. The chain links TRBV5-1 to TRBJ2-2; the D is unclear. The CDR3 consists of 15 residues. CDR1 and CDR2 (germline): SGHRS, YFSETQ. The CDR3 sequence: CASSLGQADDGELFF. The CDR3 DNA follows: TGTGCCAGCAGCTTAGGGCAAGCCGATGACGGGGAGCTGTTTTTT.

Many counts were recorded for this clonotype. This chain uses TRBV5-1 with TRBJ2-7; D may be TRBD2 (6 bases). The V gene's germline CDR1 is SGHRS and CDR2 YFSETQ. V was trimmed by 0 bases and J by 2 bases, leaving 9 bases between them. This CDR3 contains 14 residues. Here the CDR3 DNA reads TGCGCCAGCAGCTTGGTTCCGGGGGCCTACGAGCAGTACTTC. It yields the protein CASSLVPGAYEQYF.

This clonotype was seen repeatedly, ten times or more. V is TRBV18 and J is TRBJ2-5; D is unresolved. This CDR3 spans 14 amino acids. V lost 1 base to trimming and J lost 1 base, with 7 bases between them. Germline CDR1 reads KGHSH; CDR2 reads LQKENI. CDR3 loop: CASSPRSAQETQYF. The CDR3 nucleotides are TGTGCCAGCTCACCACGGTCAGCCCAAGAGACCCAGTACTTC. The whole variable domain, filled in from reference TRBV18 and TRBJ2-5, reads NAGVMQNPRHLVRRRGQEARLRCSPMKGHSHVYWYRQLPEEGLKFMVYLQKENIIDESGMPKERFSAEFPKEGPSILRIQQVVRGDSAAYFCASSPRSAQETQYFGPGTRLLVL.

There are many counts of this clonotype. This chain connects TRBV15 to TRBJ2-5; 10 bases match TRBD2. The germline CDR1 and CDR2 sequences are LNHNV and YYDKDF (reference sequence). The CDR3 totals 17 residues. With V trimmed by 3 bases and J by 1 base, 8 bases remained unmatched. This CDR3 reads CATSRAVAGGFQETQYF. The CDR3 DNA reads TGTGCCACCAGCAGGGCCGTAGCGGGGGGTTTCCAAGAGACCCAGTACTTC.

This clonotype is judged medium-sized. The chain employs TRBV7-2 and TRBJ2-5, with 7 positions matching TRBD2. After removal of 5 bases from V and 7 bases from J, the junction contained 7 bases not matched to a gene. The CDR3 runs 13 residues. In germline, CDR1 is SGHTA, CDR2 FQGNSA. The CDR3 sequence is CASSPSGGGTQYF. The CDR3 nucleotides are TGTGCCAGCAGCCCATCGGGGGGTGGGACCCAGTACTTC.

This clonotype was counted many times. The V and J genes are TRBV5-8 and TRBJ1-6; maybe TRBD1 (6 bases). Trimming took 6 bases from V and 6 from J, leaving 16 bases between them. CDR1 is SGHTS, CDR2 YDEGEE, per germline. The CDR3 has 15 residues. This chain's CDR3 is CASNLMWTANSPLHF. The CDR3 bases are TGTGCCAGCAACCTTATGTGGACAGCTAATTCACCCCTCCACTTT.

This clonotype was observed at least ten times. V is TRBV24-1 and J is TRBJ2-1, with 9 bases aligning to TRBD2. Germline assignment: CDR1 KGHDR and CDR2 SFDVKD. The trim removed 5 bases at V and 4 bases at J, leaving 5 bases unmatched. There are 15 residues in the CDR3. The CDR3 nucleotides are TGTGCCACCAGTGCCCCTAGCGGGGCTTACAATGAGCAGTTCTTC. Translating it yields CATSAPSGAYNEQFF.

CDR3 bases: TGTGCCACCCGTGGATCGGGGGGAGGGAGGGCCGGTTCACCCCTCCACTTT. It specifies CATRGSGGGRAGSPLHF. The chain links TRBV24-1 to TRBJ1-6; a possible D gene is TRBD1 (5 bases). The CDR3 loop spans 17 amino acids. V shed 9 bases and J shed 9 bases, with 26 bases lying between them. Germline CDR1 and CDR2: KGHDR and SFDVKD.

Details on this clonotype: A much larger clone lies one base from this, so it may be a read error. V is TRBV7-9 and J is TRBJ2-7; D is ambiguous. Between the trimmed V and J ends, which lost 6 bases and 2 bases, there was a span of 11 bases. Germline V CDR1 and CDR2: SEHNR, FQNEAQ (reference sequence). The CDR3 covers 13 residues. The CDR3 nucleotides are TGTGCCAGCAGTACCCTATCGCCCTACGAGCAGTACGTC. This sequence encodes CASSTLSPYEQYV.

Of note for this clonotype: Since a much larger clone is just one base distant, this may be a read error. This chain uses TRBV6-1 with TRBJ2-3; maybe TRBD1 (6 bases). CDR3 size: 16 residues. Trimming pared 7 bases from V and 5 bases from J, leaving 22 bases between. Germline V gene sequence: CDR1 MNHNS, CDR2 SASEGT. CDR3 DNA: TGTGCCAGCAACTACAGGGAGACTACCGGCAGAGATACGCAGTATTTT. Residues: CASNYRETTGRDTQYF.